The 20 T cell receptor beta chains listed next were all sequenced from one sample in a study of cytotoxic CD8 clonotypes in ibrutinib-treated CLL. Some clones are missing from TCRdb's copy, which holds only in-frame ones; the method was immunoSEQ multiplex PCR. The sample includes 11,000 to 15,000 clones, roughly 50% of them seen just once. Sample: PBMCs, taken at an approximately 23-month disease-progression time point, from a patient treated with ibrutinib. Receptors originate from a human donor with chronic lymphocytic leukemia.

The CDR3 bases are TGTGCCGGGACAGGGCAGGGGGCCGGGGAGCTGTTTTTT. Translation gives CAGTGQGAGELFF. V gene TRBV2 combines with J gene TRBJ2-2, with 9 bases matching TRBD1. Trimming cost V 11 bases and J 6 bases; bases outside gene matches: 7. In germline, CDR1 is SNHLY, CDR2 FYNNEI. The CDR3 length is 13 residues.

CDR3 sequence (DNA): TGCGCCAGCAGTCAATCCAGGCAGGGGGCGGGCACCGGGGAGCTGTTTTTT. The encoded protein is CASSQSRQGAGTGELFF. The chain employs TRBV23-1 and TRBJ2-2, with 8 bases identical to TRBD1. TRBV23-1 is given ORF status, its function remaining uncertain. This CDR3 contains 17 residues. V shed 0 bases and J 4 bases; nucleotides not matched to a gene: 7.

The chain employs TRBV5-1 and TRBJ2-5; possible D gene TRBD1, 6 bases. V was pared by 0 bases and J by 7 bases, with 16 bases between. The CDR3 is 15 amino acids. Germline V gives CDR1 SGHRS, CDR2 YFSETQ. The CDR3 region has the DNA TGCGCCAGCAGCTTGGACAGGGCGCTTGGGGGGACCCAGTACTTC. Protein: CASSLDRALGGTQYF.

CDR3 sequence (DNA): TGTGCCAGCAGCCAAGCGCTAACCTCAGTTGCAACTAATGAAAAACTGTTTTTT. Its translation: CASSQALTSVATNEKLFF. The gene calls are TRBV4-2 and TRBJ1-4; D gene ambiguous. This CDR3 has 18 amino acids. Deletions cut 1 base from V and 0 bases from J, with 15 bases between. CDR1 is LGHNA and CDR2 is YNFKEQ in the germline V gene.

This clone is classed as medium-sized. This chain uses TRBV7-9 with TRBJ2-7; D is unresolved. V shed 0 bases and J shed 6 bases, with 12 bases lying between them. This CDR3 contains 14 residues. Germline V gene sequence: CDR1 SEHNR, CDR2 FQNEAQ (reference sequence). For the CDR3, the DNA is TGTGCCAGCAGCTTAGCAGGGAACGGAGTCGAGCAGTACTTC. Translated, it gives CASSLAGNGVEQYF.

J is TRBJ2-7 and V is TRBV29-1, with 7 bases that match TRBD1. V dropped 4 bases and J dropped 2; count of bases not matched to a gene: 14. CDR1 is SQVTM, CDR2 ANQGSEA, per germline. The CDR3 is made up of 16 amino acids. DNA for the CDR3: TGCAGCGTTGTATACAACAGGGGTAACCCCCCCTACGAGCAGTACTTC. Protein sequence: CSVVYNRGNPPYEQYF.

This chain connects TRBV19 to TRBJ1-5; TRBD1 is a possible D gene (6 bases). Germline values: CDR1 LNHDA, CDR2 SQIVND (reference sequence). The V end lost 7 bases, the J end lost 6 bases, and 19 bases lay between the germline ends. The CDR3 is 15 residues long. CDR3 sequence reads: CASKREQGSGQPQHF. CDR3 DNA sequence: TGTGCCAGTAAGCGCGAACAGGGTTCCGGTCAGCCCCAGCATTTT.

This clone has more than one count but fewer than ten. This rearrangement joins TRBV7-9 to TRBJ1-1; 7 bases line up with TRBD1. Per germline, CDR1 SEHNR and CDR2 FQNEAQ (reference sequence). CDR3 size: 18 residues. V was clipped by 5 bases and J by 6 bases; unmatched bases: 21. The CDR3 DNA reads TGTGCCAGCAGCCCAACCCCTCCTTTCGAGACAGGGATATCTGAAGCTTTCTTT. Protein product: CASSPTPPFETGISEAFF.

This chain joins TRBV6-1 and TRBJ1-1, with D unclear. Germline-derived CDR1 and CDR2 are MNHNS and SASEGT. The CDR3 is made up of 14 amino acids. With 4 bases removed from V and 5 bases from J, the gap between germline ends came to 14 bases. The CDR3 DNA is TGTGCCAGCAGTGGATCAGGTGGCGGAACTGAAGCTTTCTTT. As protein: CASSGSGGGTEAFF.

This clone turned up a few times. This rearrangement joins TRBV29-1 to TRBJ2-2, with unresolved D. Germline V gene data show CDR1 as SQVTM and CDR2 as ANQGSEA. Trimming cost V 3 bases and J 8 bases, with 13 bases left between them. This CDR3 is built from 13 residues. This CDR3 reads CSVEAIPGGELFF. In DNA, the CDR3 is TGCAGCGTTGAGGCCATCCCCGGAGGGGAGCTGTTTTTT.

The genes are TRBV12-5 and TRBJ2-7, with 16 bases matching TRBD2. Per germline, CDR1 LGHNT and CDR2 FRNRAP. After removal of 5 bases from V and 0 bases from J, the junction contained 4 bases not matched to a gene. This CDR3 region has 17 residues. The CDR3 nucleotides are TGTGCTAGTGGTCCTGGGACTAGCGGGGGGGACTCCTACGAGCAGTACTTC. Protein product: CASGPGTSGGDSYEQYF.

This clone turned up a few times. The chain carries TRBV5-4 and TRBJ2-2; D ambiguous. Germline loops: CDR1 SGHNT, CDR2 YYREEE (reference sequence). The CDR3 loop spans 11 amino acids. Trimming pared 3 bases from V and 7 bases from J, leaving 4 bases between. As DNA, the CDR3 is TGTGCCAGCAGCTCTTTCGGGGAGCTGTTTTTT. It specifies CASSSFGELFF.

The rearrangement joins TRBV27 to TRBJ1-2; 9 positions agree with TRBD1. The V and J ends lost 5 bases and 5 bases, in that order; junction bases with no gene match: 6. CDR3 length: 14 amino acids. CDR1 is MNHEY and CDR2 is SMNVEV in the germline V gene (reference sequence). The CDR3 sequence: CASSPGQGKYGYTF. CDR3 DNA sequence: TGTGCCAGCAGTCCTGGACAGGGGAAGTATGGCTACACCTTC.

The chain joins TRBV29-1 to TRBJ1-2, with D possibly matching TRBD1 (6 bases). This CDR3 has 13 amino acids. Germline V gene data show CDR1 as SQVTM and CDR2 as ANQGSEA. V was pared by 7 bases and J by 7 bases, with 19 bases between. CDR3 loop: CSAPEGGERGYTF. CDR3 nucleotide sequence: TGCAGCGCTCCCGAGGGGGGTGAGCGTGGCTACACCTTC.

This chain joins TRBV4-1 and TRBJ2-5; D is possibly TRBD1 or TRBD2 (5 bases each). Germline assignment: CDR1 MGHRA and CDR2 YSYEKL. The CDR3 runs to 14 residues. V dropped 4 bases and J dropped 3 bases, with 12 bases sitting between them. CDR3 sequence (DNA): TGCGCCAGCAGCCTACAGGCCGGGGAAGAGACCCAGTACTTC. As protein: CASSLQAGEETQYF.

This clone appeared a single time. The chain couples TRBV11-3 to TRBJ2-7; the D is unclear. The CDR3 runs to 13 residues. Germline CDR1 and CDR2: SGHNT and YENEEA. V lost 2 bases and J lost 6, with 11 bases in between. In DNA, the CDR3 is TGTGCCAGCAGCTTATATCACGGTTTCGAGCAGTACTTC. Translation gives CASSLYHGFEQYF.

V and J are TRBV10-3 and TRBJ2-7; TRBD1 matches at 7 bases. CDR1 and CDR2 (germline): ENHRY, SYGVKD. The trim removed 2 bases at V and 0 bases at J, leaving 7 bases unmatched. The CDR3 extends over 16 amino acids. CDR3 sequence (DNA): TGTGCCATCAGTGAGGGGGACAGAACGAGCTCCTACGAGCAGTACTTC. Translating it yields CAISEGDRTSSYEQYF.

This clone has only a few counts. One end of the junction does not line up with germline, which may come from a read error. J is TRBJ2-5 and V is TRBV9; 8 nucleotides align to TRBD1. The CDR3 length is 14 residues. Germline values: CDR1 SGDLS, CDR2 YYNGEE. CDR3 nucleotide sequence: TGTGCCAGCAGCGTAGGGGGGACAGGCCCAACCCACTACTTC. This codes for CASSVGGTGPTHYF.

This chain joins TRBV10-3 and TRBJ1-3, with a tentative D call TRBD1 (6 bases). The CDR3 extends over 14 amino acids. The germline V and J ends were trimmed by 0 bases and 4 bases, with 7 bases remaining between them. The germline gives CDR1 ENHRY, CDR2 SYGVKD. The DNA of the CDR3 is TGTGCCATCAGTGAGTCCAGGGGAGGAAACACCATATATTTT. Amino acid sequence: CAISESRGGNTIYF.

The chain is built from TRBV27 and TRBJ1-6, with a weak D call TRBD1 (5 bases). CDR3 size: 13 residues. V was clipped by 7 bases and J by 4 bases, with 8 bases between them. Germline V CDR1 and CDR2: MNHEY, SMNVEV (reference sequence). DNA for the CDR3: TGTGCCAGCACGGGGCTTTATAATTCACCCCTCCACTTT. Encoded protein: CASTGLYNSPLHF.